A selection of T cell receptor beta chains follows, all from one sample in a study of patients and donors after allogeneic stem cell transplantation. Each CDR3 protein is one row after TCRdb ran MiXCR on the RT-PCR reads. The sample carries more than 850,000 distinct CDR3 sequences, approximately 18% recorded once. The source material was blood, either unsorted or a sorted T cell fraction (not recorded which). The source of these receptors is a human donor who was either an allogeneic HSCT recipient or a stem cell or donor lymphocyte infusion donor (not recorded which). It is not recorded whose cells these are; they may come from a transplant donor. Each CDR3 is given with its conserved first and last residue. The D gene is left open where the match is weak. Clone size is shown for a subset of rows, as once, few, many or a class of expanded clone.

TRBJ2-1	many	TRBV12-3/TRBV12-4	16	TRBD2	CASRGASGTSYNEQFF	TGTGCCAGCAGAGGCGCTAGCGGAACCTCCTACAATGAGCAGTTCTTC
TRBJ2-7	.	TRBV4-1	14	.	CASSQGISSYEQYF	TGCGCCAGCAGCCAAGGGATTAGCTCCTACGAGCAGTACTTC
TRBJ1-2	.	TRBV6-1	12	.	CASTSGRDGYTF	TGTGCCAGCACCTCTGGCCGGGACGGCTACACCTTC
TRBJ2-2	.	TRBV11-2	15	TRBD2	CASSPGTRRTGELFF	TGTGCCAGCAGCCCAGGGACTAGGCGTACCGGGGAGCTGTTTTTT
TRBJ2-1	many	TRBV12-3/TRBV12-4	16	TRBD1	CASSLQGASKIDEQFF	TGTGCCAGCAGCCTACAGGGGGCCAGTAAGATCGATGAGCAGTTCTTC
TRBJ1-5	.	TRBV10-3	15	.	CATSQIPGDNQPQHF	TGTGCCACTTCCCAAATCCCGGGGGACAATCAGCCCCAGCATTTT
TRBJ1-1	many	TRBV29-1	16	TRBD1	CSVGRAQGVPNTEAFF	TGCAGCGTTGGAAGAGCACAGGGGGTACCCAACACTGAAGCTTTCTTT
TRBJ2-1	.	TRBV27	12	TRBD1	CASTRGNNEQFF	TGTGCCAGCACCAGGGGGAACAATGAGCAGTTCTTC
TRBJ1-5	.	TRBV29-1	14	.	CSVARGASNQPQHF	TGCAGCGTCGCACGGGGTGCGAGCAATCAGCCCCAGCATTTT
TRBJ2-3	few	TRBV4-1	11	TRBD1	CASQQGDTQYF	TGCGCCAGCCAACAGGGGGATACGCAGTATTTT
TRBJ1-5	.	TRBV6-2/TRBV6-3	13	.	CASSYLVSRPQHF	TGTGCCAGCAGTTACTTAGTGAGTCGGCCCCAGCATTTT
TRBJ2-2	few	TRBV2	16	.	CASSVGTLEGTGELFF	TGTGCCAGCAGTGTAGGAACTCTGGAGGGCACCGGGGAGCTGTTTTTT
TRBJ2-3	.	TRBV11-3	15	.	CASSFRRGATDTQYF	TGTGCCAGCAGCTTTAGAAGGGGAGCCACAGATACGCAGTATTTT
TRBJ1-1	few	TRBV10-3	13	.	CATRGTQDTEAFF	TGTGCCACCCGGGGTACGCAGGACACTGAAGCTTTCTTT
TRBJ1-1	few	TRBV15	14	TRBD1	CATSRDRAYTEAFF	TGTGCCACCAGTCGGGACAGAGCTTACACTGAAGCTTTCTTT
TRBJ1-5	.	TRBV4-2	14	.	CASSQGGREQPQHF	TGTGCCAGCAGCCAAGGAGGGCGGGAGCAGCCCCAGCATTTT
TRBJ1-1	.	TRBV29-1	14	.	CSVEGESLNTEAFF	TGCAGCGTTGAGGGGGAATCCTTGAACACTGAAGCTTTCTTT
TRBJ2-4	.	TRBV29-1	13	TRBD1	CSVGQGPKNIQYF	TGCAGCGTTGGACAGGGCCCAAAAAACATTCAGTACTTC
TRBJ2-7	.	TRBV3-1	14	.	CASSPLLPSYEQYF	TGTGCCAGCAGCCCGCTCCTACCTTCCTACGAGCAGTACTTC
TRBJ2-1	once	TRBV25-1	14	.	CASSDHRLGNEQFF	TGTGCCAGCAGTGATCATCGGCTGGGGAATGAGCAGTTCTTC
TRBJ2-3	.	TRBV12-3/TRBV12-4	14	TRBD1	CASLQDRGTDTQYF	TGTGCCAGCCTCCAGGACAGGGGAACAGATACGCAGTATTTT
TRBJ1-1	.	TRBV7-8	14	.	CASKSGALNTEAFF	TGTGCCAGTAAGTCAGGGGCTTTGAACACTGAAGCTTTCTTT
TRBJ2-7	few	TRBV5-5	16	.	CASTSGNRGGNYEQYF	TGTGCCAGCACATCCGGGAACCGAGGTGGAAACTACGAGCAGTACTTC
TRBJ2-1	.	TRBV6-1	14	.	CASRGPPPYNEQFF	TGTGCCAGCAGGGGGCCTCCCCCCTACAATGAGCAGTTCTTC
TRBJ2-7	.	TRBV6-2/TRBV6-3	15	.	CASSYRVGSTYEQYF	TGTGCCAGCAGTTACCGGGTCGGTTCGACCTACGAGCAGTACTTC
TRBJ2-3	few	TRBV5-1	15	.	CASSLPRGVTDTQYF	TGCGCCAGCAGCTTACCCAGGGGGGTTACAGATACGCAGTATTTT
TRBJ2-5	.	TRBV18	15	.	CASSRSSTAPETQYF	TGTGCCAGCTCACGCAGTAGTACAGCCCCAGAGACCCAGTACTTC
TRBJ2-5	few	TRBV7-9	14	.	CASGIRRGQETQYF	TGTGCCAGCGGGATTCGGAGGGGTCAAGAGACCCAGTACTTC
TRBJ2-7	few	TRBV5-1	13	.	CARGRQGRYEQYF	TGCGCCAGGGGGCGGCAGGGTCGCTACGAGCAGTACTTC
TRBJ1-1	.	TRBV24-1	13	.	CATRGLALSEAFF	TGTGCCACCAGGGGGTTGGCTCTGTCTGAAGCTTTCTTT
TRBJ2-7	few	TRBV7-9	15	TRBD1	CASSFTGENPYEQYF	TGTGCCAGCAGCTTTACAGGGGAAAATCCCTACGAGCAGTACTTC
TRBJ1-2	.	TRBV29-1	10	.	CSVEDRDVVF	TGCAGCGTTGAAGATAGGGACGTAGTCTTC
TRBJ1-1	few	TRBV5-8	14	.	CASSLPGRSQRAFF	TGTGCCAGCAGCCTCCCCGGACGATCTCAAAGGGCTTTCTTT
TRBJ2-7	.	TRBV4-1	15	.	CASSQAPDPNNEQYF	TGCGCCAGCAGCCAAGCCCCTGACCCTAACAACGAGCAGTACTTC
TRBJ1-2	few	TRBV6-1	12	.	CASSERAVGYTF	TGTGCCAGCAGTGAACGGGCTGTTGGCTACACCTTC
TRBJ2-5	few	TRBV24-1	12	.	CATSRHGETQYF	TGTGCCACCAGTCGGCATGGGGAGACCCAGTACTTC
TRBJ2-6	once	TRBV7-2	16	.	CASSQASRSGANVLTF	TGTGCCAGCAGCCAGGCCTCGCGCTCTGGGGCCAACGTCCTGACTTTC
TRBJ2-1	.	TRBV20-1	11	TRBD1	CSAEQGDEQFF	TGCAGTGCTGAACAGGGGGATGAGCAGTTCTTC
TRBJ2-7	few	TRBV4-2	13	.	CASSLDLSYEQYF	TGTGCCAGCAGCCTGGATCTCTCCTACGAGCAGTACTTC
TRBJ2-1	few	TRBV12-3/TRBV12-4	15	.	CASSWDQRFYNEQFF	TGTGCCAGCAGTTGGGACCAGCGATTTTACAATGAGCAGTTCTTC